This TCR beta chain was retrieved from a study of blood T cell repertoires in COVID-19. The wider study: Whether acute or convalescent, the COVID-19 samples came from the United States, Italy and Spain. In each case, the material was cDNA or gDNA derived from T cells, B-cell-depleted T cells, or PBMCs.

Original analysis: Amplified reference gene primers provided the basis for estimating nucleated cell counts. Assay: immunoSEQ multiplex PCR; the TCRdb copy retains only in-frame clones and omits some. V and J calls and clone size are copied from that table; D and trimming were computed from the DNA. Among roughly 120,000 clones listed, around 80% were seen once. This clone came up once. Sequence at one end of the junction differs from germline and may be a read error. The source is a man between 65 and 85 years old with active or convalescent COVID-19. Sequenced sample: peripheral blood.

The CDR3 coding sequence is TGTGCCAGCAGCGAAGACAGGGCCAACACTGAAGCTTTCTTT. Translated: CASSEDRANTEAFF. The chain couples TRBV2 to TRBJ1-1; 7 bases agree with TRBD1. This CDR3 spans 14 amino acids. The germline CDR1 and CDR2 sequences are SNHLY and FYNNEI.